The 2 T cell receptor beta chains presented below share a single source sample, sequenced in a study of cytomegalovirus exposure and HLA in healthy donors. The PCR made use of 60 Vbeta and 13 Jbeta primers. Assay: immunoSEQ multiplex PCR; the TCRdb copy retains only in-frame clones and omits some. The sample table sets out roughly 57,000 clones. Specimen: PBMCs. The receptor source for this set is a man younger than 30 in good health and CMV-seropositive.

V and J are TRBV30 and TRBJ1-5; TRBD1 matches 7 bases. J lost 7 bases, V lost 3 bases, and 9 bases had no gene match. CDR3 size: 14 residues. Looked up from germline, CDR1 is GTSNPN and CDR2 is SVGIG (reference sequence). Written as DNA, the CDR3 is TGTGCCTGGAGCCTGATGCAGGGGGAACAGCCCCAGCATTTT. It is translated as CAWSLMQGEQPQHF.

The chain recombines TRBV10-1 with TRBJ2-1, with a weak D call TRBD2 (6 bases). The CDR3 has 15 amino acids. CDR1 and CDR2 (germline): WNHNN, SYGVQD (reference sequence). Between the trimmed V and J ends, which lost 2 bases and 5 bases, there was a span of 13 bases. This chain's CDR3 is CASSEIAGNHNEQFF. DNA for the CDR3: TGCGCCAGCAGTGAGATTGCGGGAAATCACAATGAGCAGTTCTTC.